What follows describes a single T cell receptor beta chain. This clonotype was detected only a few times. The antigen it binds to is not known. Base qualities are not at hand, and no much larger clone is one base apart. This sample is part of a study of T cells in Graves' hyperthyroidism and ophthalmopathy (dated by TCRdb to between 2019 and 2020). General notes on the study: Peripheral blood was sampled at the time of initial diagnosis, prior to any treatment. The 75 to 100 discovery patients were divided at random into training and test sets in a 7:3 ratio. TCR Vbeta CDR3 sequencing of some 140 peripheral blood samples (under 45 ophthalmopathy, 75 hyperthyroidism and approximately 17 progressor patients) is reported in the paper. To identify distinguishing TCR V-J signatures, a discovery cohort of around 100 patients was used, comprising 40 to 45 with Graves' ophthalmopathy and some 57 with stable Graves' hyperthyroidism. In addition, the study compared T-cell repertoires in thyroid tissue and in blood from about 6 Graves' hyperthyroidism patients. Following sampling, methimazole starting at 30 mg daily was given to hyperthyroidism patients, and high-dose intravenous methylprednisolone was given to ophthalmopathy patients. Prospective prediction of ophthalmopathy was tested in an independent validation cohort of 18 hyperthyroidism patients and around 16 patients who later progressed to ophthalmopathy. General findings and caveats noted by the study authors: In validation, progression to ophthalmopathy was predicted by the model with 70.59% sensitivity and 72.22% specificity, a median of 6.5 months before onset. Ophthalmopathy was separated from stable hyperthyroidism by a 13 V-J signature model, with roughly 88% sensitivity and roughly 81% specificity obtained in cross-validation and 80%/75% obtained in testing. Most expanded thyroid clonotypes (frequency above 0.001) were also detected in blood, suggesting blood repertoires may reflect thyroid immune responses. Sample size was not statistically predetermined, and investigators were not blinded to group allocation.

In the ophthalmopathy patients, disease was moderately to severely active, with a Clinical Activity Score of 3 or more, a NOSPECS grade of 4 or more, and a duration of less than 3 months. Exclusion was applied to patients with uncontrolled infections, other autoimmune diseases, pregnancy or lactation. Diagnoses were established on the basis of clinical symptoms, serum thyroxine and TRAb, thyroid ultrasound, and orbital computed tomography. PBMCs were isolated from about 9.2 ml of fresh peripheral blood by Ficoll-Paque density gradient centrifugation. Total RNA was extracted with Trizol reagent, and quality was checked on an Agilent 2100 Bioanalyzer. The TCR beta CDR3 regions were amplified from the RNA transcripts. A first-round RT-PCR of the TCR CDR3 used the HTBI primer set with the Qiagen OneStep RT-PCR kit. Libraries were constructed in a second round of multiplex PCR, after which size selection and purification were carried out. The libraries were sequenced on an Illumina HiSeq2000 using paired-end 100 bp reads. On the authors' methods: Raw data were processed with SOAPnuke, discarding reads with adapters, uncalled bases, mean Phred below 15, or no exact constant-primer or identifier match. COPE v1.2.5 was used to merge the high-quality paired reads, and each unique nucleotide sequence was defined as a clonotype. Clonotypes were aligned to IMGT TRBV, TRBD and TRBJ reference segments using MiTCR v1.1. Analysis was restricted to V-J combinations with a frequency above 0.0001, which covered over 98% of repertoires. The TCS score was defined as F50 (clonal expansion) divided by E x V (chaos), with BLOSUM62-based TCRdist calculated between CDR3 peptides within each V-J. Welch's t-statistics and random forest reduced roughly 540 V-J features to roughly 13, which were used in a naive Bayes classifier (R e1071). TCRdb ran its own pipeline on the public reads, namely fastp trimming at Q25 and MiXCR clone calling, and kept in-frame beta chains. Rows merge per CDR3 protein into single entries with the most common DNA and genes. The V and J calls follow TCRdb's processing rather than the paper's. A total of hundreds of thousands of distinct CDR3 sequences appear in this sample, around 21% of them only once. The ten largest make up around a third of the sample.

CDR1 and CDR2 were assigned from the germline V gene (reference sequence) as LGHDT and YNNKEL. The CDR3 holds 16 amino acids from the cysteine to the phenylalanine. The kept DNA is CDR3 alone, 48 bases in frame from the first base. Germline trimming: 3 bases from V, 2 bases from J; junction bases outside gene matches: 4. Recombination connected TRBV3-1 to TRBJ2-5; 12 bases in the junction line up with TRBD2. The sequenced sample was blood. The TCR was taken from a man aged 30 to 45 with Graves' ophthalmopathy. The CDR3 reads CASSQGTSGLQETQYF. The DNA sequence is as follows: TGTGCCAGCAGCCAGGGGACTAGCGGGCTACAAGAGACCCAGTACTTC.